This is a list of T cell receptor beta chains from one sample in a study of Graves' ophthalmopathy and Graves' hyperthyroidism. TCRdb re-analysed the multiplex PCR reads in MiXCR, keeping a single row per CDR3 protein. Among about 340,000 distinct CDR3 sequences listed, 15% to 20% were seen once. Sequencing was carried out using peripheral blood. The receptor source for this set is an adult man with Graves' ophthalmopathy. Both conserved end residues are part of each CDR3. The order of the fields is D gene, CDR3 length, V gene, J gene, clone size, CDR3 protein, CDR3 DNA. D genes are given only for firm matches. Size tells how often a clone was seen (once, few, many) or the class of an expanded clone, and some rows leave it out.

.	14	TRBV6-1	TRBJ2-7	many	CASSLPGHIYEQYF	TGTGCCAGCAGCCTGCCGGGACATATCTACGAGCAGTACTTC
.	13	TRBV28	TRBJ2-5	many	CASSFNRVETQYF	TGTGCCAGCAGTTTCAACAGGGTAGAGACCCAGTACTTC
.	13	TRBV30	TRBJ1-1	.	CAWSRGLDTEAFF	TGTGCCTGGAGCAGGGGTCTGGACACTGAAGCTTTCTTT
.	14	TRBV7-8	TRBJ2-7	.	CASSLKGGSYEQYF	TGTGCCAGCAGCTTAAAGGGGGGCTCCTACGAGCAGTACTTC
TRBD2	17	TRBV7-2	TRBJ2-3	many	CASSLALGGGAADTQYF	TGTGCCAGCAGCTTAGCGCTGGGCGGGGGGGCCGCAGATACGCAGTATTTT
.	16	TRBV20-1	TRBJ1-5	many	CSARDLQGMGNQPQHF	TGCAGTGCTAGAGACCTCCAGGGAATGGGCAATCAGCCCCAGCATTTT
TRBD1	17	TRBV11-2	TRBJ1-1	.	CASSLVWDSHMNTEAFF	TGTGCCAGCAGCTTAGTCTGGGACAGCCATATGAACACTGAAGCTTTCTTT
.	18	TRBV2	TRBJ2-7	many	CASSEIGLAGLKRYEQYF	TGTGCCAGCAGTGAAATAGGGCTAGCTGGATTAAAACGGTACGAGCAGTACTTC
.	14	TRBV20-1	TRBJ2-5	many	CSASGRQIQETQYF	TGCAGTGCTAGTGGCCGGCAGATCCAAGAGACCCAGTACTTC
TRBD1	15	TRBV28	TRBJ2-2	many	CASSNTGGQTGELFF	TGTGCCAGCAGTAATACAGGGGGCCAAACCGGGGAGCTGTTTTTT
.	16	TRBV30	TRBJ2-5	many	CAWSVGLRSWQETQYF	TGTGCCTGGAGTGTAGGTTTAAGGAGCTGGCAAGAGACCCAGTACTTC
.	16	TRBV6-5	TRBJ2-2	many	CASTKAGPSNTGELFF	TGTGCCAGCACAAAGGCGGGCCCCTCGAACACCGGGGAGCTGTTTTTT
.	14	TRBV4-3	TRBJ2-7	many	CASSPDVGRYEQYF	TGCGCCAGCAGCCCGGATGTGGGTCGCTACGAGCAGTACTTC
.	15	TRBV12-3/TRBV12-4	TRBJ2-7	few	CASSHLRRDTYEQYF	TGTGCCAGCAGCCATCTTAGGCGGGATACCTACGAGCAGTACTTC
TRBD1	14	TRBV2	TRBJ1-1	many	CASRKTGDVTEAFF	TGTGCCAGCCGCAAGACAGGGGATGTCACTGAAGCTTTCTTT
TRBD1	14	TRBV2	TRBJ1-2	many	CASSGDRGLYGYTF	TGTGCCAGCAGTGGAGACAGGGGGCTATATGGCTACACCTTC
.	16	TRBV27	TRBJ1-5	many	CASSFVWSGGNQPQHF	TGTGCCAGCAGCTTTGTTTGGTCGGGGGGCAATCAGCCCCAGCATTTT
.	14	TRBV5-1	TRBJ1-2	many	CASSWDARSDGYTF	TGCGCCAGCAGTTGGGACGCGAGGAGCGATGGCTACACCTTC
.	17	TRBV12-3/TRBV12-4	TRBJ2-7	many	CASSLVTSFDLNYEQYF	TGTGCCAGCAGTTTAGTCACATCTTTCGACTTAAACTACGAGCAGTACTTC
.	12	TRBV30	TRBJ2-7	.	CAWSVHPYEQYF	TGTGCCTGGAGTGTACATCCCTACGAGCAGTACTTC
.	16	TRBV19	TRBJ1-5	many	CASSILTEYSNQPQHF	TGTGCCAGTAGTATTTTAACCGAATATAGCAATCAGCCCCAGCATTTT
TRBD2	14	TRBV6-1	TRBJ2-7	.	CASTEGLGIYEQYF	TGTGCCAGCACCGAGGGACTAGGGATCTACGAGCAGTACTTC
.	15	TRBV7-2	TRBJ1-1	many	CASSLAGRLNTEAFF	TGTGCCAGCAGCTTAGCGGGACGGCTGAACACTGAAGCTTTCTTT
.	13	TRBV12-3/TRBV12-4	TRBJ1-2	.	CASSSTGRLGYTF	TGTGCCAGCAGTTCTACTGGACGACTTGGCTACACCTTC
.	17	TRBV12-3/TRBV12-4	TRBJ2-2	many	CASRRVGWGSKAGELFF	TGTGCCAGCAGGAGAGTAGGGTGGGGCAGCAAAGCCGGGGAGCTGTTTTTT
.	14	TRBV29-1	TRBJ1-1	many	CRCSPNQGNTEAFF	TGCAGGTGCTCACCGAACCAGGGGAACACTGAAGCTTTCTTT
TRBD1	14	TRBV6-1	TRBJ1-6	.	CASRARTGNSPLHF	TGTGCCAGCAGGGCCAGGACAGGGAATTCACCCCTCCACTTT
TRBD1	18	TRBV24-1	TRBJ2-6	many	CATSGTGQVEPGANVLTF	TGTGCCACCAGCGGAACGGGACAGGTCGAACCCGGGGCCAACGTCCTGACTTTC
.	12	TRBV6-5	TRBJ1-2	many	CASSTGTYGYTF	TGTGCCAGCAGTACAGGGACCTATGGCTACACCTTC
.	13	TRBV20-1	TRBJ2-4	many	CSASEQARNIQYF	TGCAGTGCTAGCGAACAGGCTAGAAACATTCAGTACTTC
TRBD2	13	TRBV6-1	TRBJ2-3	many	CASSDSGSVTQYF	TGTGCCAGCAGCGATAGCGGGAGCGTCACGCAGTATTTT
.	15	TRBV19	TRBJ2-4	many	CASSIIGAGKNIQYF	TGTGCCAGTAGTATTATCGGGGCTGGCAAAAACATTCAGTACTTC
.	13	TRBV12-3/TRBV12-4	TRBJ1-5	many	CASSYRENQPQHF	TGTGCCAGCAGTTACCGGGAAAATCAGCCCCAGCATTTT
TRBD1	14	TRBV4-2	TRBJ1-3	many	CASSQEGAGNTIYF	TGTGCCAGCAGCCAGGAGGGGGCCGGAAACACCATATATTTT
.	14	TRBV29-1	TRBJ2-7	many	CSVGLAGKEDEQYF	TGCAGCGTTGGATTGGCAGGGAAGGAGGACGAGCAGTACTTC
.	13	TRBV30	TRBJ1-5	few	CAWSSRDPGPQHF	TGTGCCTGGAGTAGCAGGGATCCAGGGCCCCAGCATTTT
TRBD1	18	TRBV12-3/TRBV12-4	TRBJ1-5	many	CASSRPGTETYSNQPQHF	TGTGCCAGCAGTCGTCCCGGGACAGAGACCTATAGCAATCAGCCCCAGCATTTT
TRBD1	12	TRBV27	TRBJ2-5	many	CASRTGRETQYF	TGTGCCAGCAGGACAGGGAGAGAGACCCAGTACTTC
TRBD2	14	TRBV20-1	TRBJ2-5	.	CSARVIAGVETQYF	TGCAGTGCTAGAGTGATAGCGGGAGTCGAGACCCAGTACTTC
.	15	TRBV19	TRBJ1-5	many	CASSIGFQTNQPQHF	TGTGCCAGTAGTATCGGCTTCCAGACCAATCAGCCCCAGCATTTT
.	13	TRBV5-1	TRBJ2-7	many	CASSSGPFGEQYF	TGCGCCAGCAGCTCCGGGCCATTTGGGGAGCAGTACTTC
.	13	TRBV12-3/TRBV12-4	TRBJ2-7	many	CASRNNGRYEQYF	TGTGCCAGCAGAAACAACGGGAGATACGAGCAGTACTTC
.	15	TRBV7-2	TRBJ1-2	many	CASSRPGGALSGYTF	TGTGCCAGCAGCCGCCCCGGGGGGGCGCTAAGTGGCTACACCTTC
.	14	TRBV12-3/TRBV12-4	TRBJ2-5	.	CASSRGKREETQYF	TGTGCCAGCAGTCGAGGAAAGCGGGAAGAGACCCAGTACTTC
TRBD1	12	TRBV29-1	TRBJ2-5	many	CSEQGSGETQYF	TGCAGTGAACAGGGGAGCGGAGAGACCCAGTACTTC
.	15	TRBV20-1	TRBJ1-6	many	CSADTGIRVESPLHF	TGCAGTGCGGATACAGGGATAAGGGTGGAGTCACCCCTCCACTTT
.	15	TRBV7-2	TRBJ2-5	many	CASSFNRGAGETQYF	TGTGCCAGCAGTTTCAACCGGGGGGCCGGGGAGACCCAGTACTTC
.	15	TRBV4-1	TRBJ2-5	many	CASSQVTKRQETQYF	TGCGCCAGCAGCCAAGTGACCAAACGCCAAGAGACCCAGTACTTC
TRBD2	17	TRBV24-1	TRBJ2-2	many	CATSDLRGGSRTGELFF	TGTGCCACCAGTGATTTGCGGGGCGGGAGCCGTACCGGGGAGCTGTTTTTT
.	17	TRBV5-1	TRBJ2-7	many	CASSLEIPSERGYEQYF	TGCGCCAGCAGCTTGGAAATACCCTCGGAACGCGGCTACGAGCAGTACTTC
.	15	TRBV9	TRBJ2-5	many	CASSVDSRPQETQYF	TGTGCCAGCAGCGTAGATTCCAGGCCGCAAGAGACCCAGTACTTC
.	13	TRBV20-1	TRBJ1-2	many	CSASTSGSYGYTF	TGCAGTGCTAGCACGTCGGGGAGCTATGGCTACACCTTC
.	15	TRBV3-1	TRBJ2-7	few	CASSQGGVLSYEQYF	TGTGCCAGCAGCCAAGGTGGGGTCCTCTCCTACGAGCAGTACTTC
.	13	TRBV20-1	TRBJ1-1	many	CSASPGINTEAFF	TGCAGTGCTAGTCCGGGGATTAACACTGAAGCTTTCTTT